Listed below are T cell receptor beta chains from one sample, sequenced in a study of shared clonotypes between healthy human individuals. Using immunoSEQ multiplex PCR, the repertoire was profiled, and TCRdb retains in-frame clones only, with some absent. Counted here are 2 million to 2.5 million clones, approximately 96% occurring once; the ten biggest clones make up roughly 0.13%. The sample taken for sequencing was naive CD4+ T cells sorted from blood. The receptors stem from a man aged 18 to 30 in good health. The CDR3 runs from the conserved cysteine through the conserved F or W. A D gene is named only where the DNA matches it firmly. Clone size is shown for a subset of rows, as once, few, many or a class of expanded clone.

size | J | D | V | DNA | CDR3
. | TRBJ1-3 | . | TRBV6-1 | TGTGCCAGCAGTGATGCGGTAGGAAACACCATATATTTT | CASSDAVGNTIYF
. | TRBJ1-2 | . | TRBV29-1 | TGCAGCGTGGAAGGCCAGGGGTATGGCTACACCTTC | CSVEGQGYGYTF
. | TRBJ1-4 | . | TRBV5-5 | TGTGCCAGCAGCTCTGGGGCAGCTCTTGCAACTAATGAAAAACTGTTTTTT | CASSSGAALATNEKLFF
. | TRBJ1-1 | . | TRBV5-1 | TGCGCCAGCAGCGGGACGGTGCCGAACACTGAAGCTTTCTTT | CASSGTVPNTEAFF
. | TRBJ2-7 | TRBD2 | TRBV5-1 | TGCGCCAGCAGCTTGGGCCCTTCAGCGGGGGCCTACGAGCAGTACTTC | CASSLGPSAGAYEQYF
. | TRBJ2-1 | . | TRBV4-1 | TGCGCCAGCAGCCAAGATCGGCTCAGGGGATTTAATGAGCAGTTCTTC | CASSQDRLRGFNEQFF
. | TRBJ2-3 | TRBD2 | TRBV30 | TGTGCCTGGAGTGTACTGGCTAGCGGGAGGACAGATACGCAGTATTTT | CAWSVLASGRTDTQYF
. | TRBJ1-5 | . | TRBV21-1 | TGTGCCAGCAGCAAAGACGGGGGGAACCAGCCCCAGCATTTT | CASSKDGGNQPQHF
. | TRBJ2-7 | TRBD2 | TRBV5-4 | TGTGCCAGCAGCTTGGACTTAACTAGCGGGAGGGCCCTGTACTTC | CASSLDLTSGRALYF
. | TRBJ1-5 | . | TRBV5-8 | TGTGCCAGCAGCTTGGAGGGAGATAGCAATCAGCCCCAGCATTTT | CASSLEGDSNQPQHF
. | TRBJ1-2 | . | TRBV18 | TGTGCCAGCTCACCAGGTTCCGTAAGGGGCTATGGCTACACCTTC | CASSPGSVRGYGYTF
. | TRBJ2-1 | . | TRBV4-2 | TGTGCCAGCAGCCAAGATATGACTAGGCAGTTCTTC | CASSQDMTRQFF
. | TRBJ2-2 | TRBD2 | TRBV5-1 | TGCGCCAGCAGCTTAGCGGGAGAGGTCGGGGAGCTGTTTTTT | CASSLAGEVGELFF
. | TRBJ1-1 | . | TRBV5-4 | TGTGCCAGCAGCTGGGACACGGACCAAGCTTTCTTT | CASSWDTDQAFF
. | TRBJ2-5 | . | TRBV4-1 | TGCGCCAGCAGCCCACAGGGTGGTGTAGAGACCCAGTACTTC | CASSPQGGVETQYF
. | TRBJ2-4 | TRBD1 | TRBV7-2 | TGTGCCAGCAGCCCTTCCACAGGGGCTGCAGCCAAAAACATTCAGTACTTC | CASSPSTGAAAKNIQYF
. | TRBJ1-1 | . | TRBV28 | TGTGCCAGCAGTGGTTCATTGATCACTGAAGCTTTCTTT | CASSGSLITEAFF
. | TRBJ1-6 | TRBD1 | TRBV25-1 | TGTGCCAGCAGTGTCGGGACAGGGCCCTCACCCCTCCACTTT | CASSVGTGPSPLHF
. | TRBJ2-4 | . | TRBV18 | TGTGCCAGCTCCCCAGACAATCCTCCCCACATTCAGTACTTC | CASSPDNPPHIQYF
. | TRBJ2-3 | . | TRBV7-2 | TGTGCCAGCAGCTTGAGTTGGGCCACAGATACGCAGTATTTT | CASSLSWATDTQYF
. | TRBJ2-7 | TRBD2 | TRBV28 | TGTGCCAGCAGAGTCGGGGGGGGAATGTTCTCCTACGAGCAGTACTTC | CASRVGGGMFSYEQYF
. | TRBJ2-1 | TRBD2 | TRBV4-1 | TGCGCCAGCAGCCCAATTAATAGCGGGAGTAAGAATGAGCAGTTCTTC | CASSPINSGSKNEQFF
once | TRBJ2-3 | TRBD2 | TRBV2 | TGTGCCAGCAGTAGAGGGTCTAGCGGGGGGGGCACAGATACGCAGTATTTT | CASSRGSSGGGTDTQYF
. | TRBJ2-7 | . | TRBV6-1 | TGTGCCAGCAGGCCAGGGGGGGCCCCCTACGAGCAGTACTTC | CASRPGGAPYEQYF
. | TRBJ2-2 | . | TRBV27 | TGTGCCAGCAGTTGGGGGAACACCGGGGAGCTGTTTTTT | CASSWGNTGELFF
. | TRBJ1-4 | TRBD1 | TRBV5-1 | TGCGCCAGCAGCCCTGTCCCCGGGACAGGGATCCAGAAACTGTTTTTT | CASSPVPGTGIQKLFF
. | TRBJ2-7 | . | TRBV30 | TGTGCCTGGAGTCTTTCCTACGAGCAGTACTTC | CAWSLSYEQYF
. | TRBJ2-5 | . | TRBV6-1 | TGTGCCAGCAGTGAACCCCCGTTTGGGACCCAGTACTTC | CASSEPPFGTQYF
. | TRBJ1-2 | TRBD1 | TRBV6-5 | TGTGCCAGCAGGAGACAGGGTGGCTACACCTTC | CASRRQGGYTF
. | TRBJ2-5 | TRBD1 | TRBV10-3 | TGTGCCATCAGGGGACAGCCCCGAGAGACCCAGTACTTC | CAIRGQPRETQYF
. | TRBJ1-4 | TRBD1 | TRBV4-1 | TGCGCCAGCAGCCAGGGACAGGGAGGTGAAAAACTGTTTTTT | CASSQGQGGEKLFF
once | TRBJ2-5 | . | TRBV5-1 | TGCGCCAGCAGCCCGACCGGGGGTCAAGAGACCCAGTACTTC | CASSPTGGQETQYF
. | TRBJ1-1 | . | TRBV2 | TGTGCCAGCAACTGGGGTTCGGGGGCTTTCTTT | CASNWGSGAFF
. | TRBJ1-1 | . | TRBV18 | TGTGCCAGCTCACCCACCCGACAGGTCCAGAACACTGAAGCTTTCTTT | CASSPTRQVQNTEAFF
. | TRBJ2-5 | TRBD1 | TRBV5-1 | TGCGCCAGCAGCATAGGACAGGGGAGTGGGACCCAGTACTTC | CASSIGQGSGTQYF
. | TRBJ2-7 | . | TRBV19 | TGTGCCAGTAGTATCCGGGACACAGCCTACGAGCAGTACTTC | CASSIRDTAYEQYF
. | TRBJ2-7 | . | TRBV5-1 | TGCGCCAGCAGCTTGCGAGGGCCGCCTGGGGAGCAGTACTTC | CASSLRGPPGEQYF
. | TRBJ1-6 | TRBD1 | TRBV2 | TGTGCCAGCAACCAGGGAGGGGGCAATTCACCCCTCCACTTT | CASNQGGGNSPLHF
. | TRBJ1-1 | TRBD1 | TRBV2 | TGTGCCAGCAGTGTTGACACGGACAGGGAAACAGGCACTGAAGCTTTCTTT | CASSVDTDRETGTEAFF
. | TRBJ2-7 | TRBD2 | TRBV9 | TGTGCCAGCAGCGTAGGAACTAGCGGGAGGTACGAGCAGTACTTC | CASSVGTSGRYEQYF
. | TRBJ2-7 | . | TRBV5-6 | TGTGCCAGCACCCAGAAAGGGGTAGTCTACGAGCAGTACTTC | CASTQKGVVYEQYF
. | TRBJ2-2 | TRBD2 | TRBV6-1 | TGTGCCAGCAGTGAGGTATCTAGCGGCACCGGGGAGCTGTTTTTT | CASSEVSSGTGELFF
few | TRBJ1-1 | . | TRBV6-5 | TGTGCCAGCAGCTCAGACCCCCTTCAGGGCGCCGAAGCTTTCTTT | CASSSDPLQGAEAFF
. | TRBJ2-3 | . | TRBV30 | TGTGCCTGGAGTGTAGTTAGCCCAGATACGCAGTATTTT | CAWSVVSPDTQYF
. | TRBJ2-3 | TRBD2 | TRBV5-1 | TGCGCCAGCAGCTTGGTGCAGGGTGGGAGGGCAGATACGCAGTATTTT | CASSLVQGGRADTQYF
once | TRBJ1-2 | . | TRBV5-1 | TGCGCCAGCAGGCTGGCGGGGGCGCGATCGGTTGGAGATGGCTACACCTTC | CASRLAGARSVGDGYTF
. | TRBJ2-2 | . | TRBV10-3 | TGTGCCATCAGTGAAGGCAGGGGAGTCCACCCCACCGGGGAGCTGTTTTTT | CAISEGRGVHPTGELFF
. | TRBJ1-2 | TRBD1 | TRBV6-1 | TGTGCCAGCAGTGATCCAGGGGGCCACTATGGCTACACCTTC | CASSDPGGHYGYTF
. | TRBJ2-7 | TRBD1 | TRBV2 | TGTGCCAGCAGTACATCGGGACAGGGTTCCGAGCAGTACTTC | CASSTSGQGSEQYF
. | TRBJ1-1 | . | TRBV6-5 | TGTGCCAGCAGCTCCCCTTTGAAAGCTTTCTTT | CASSSPLKAFF
. | TRBJ2-7 | . | TRBV28 | TGTGCCAGCAGTTTAGGCAGGGACCACGAGCAGTACTTC | CASSLGRDHEQYF
. | TRBJ2-7 | . | TRBV14 | TGTGCCAGCAGCCGACTGGGGCAGGTGAACGAGCAGTACTTC | CASSRLGQVNEQYF
. | TRBJ2-1 | . | TRBV11-3 | TGTGCCAGCAGCTTAGATGGGACGGCCTTCAATGAGCAGTTCTTC | CASSLDGTAFNEQFF
. | TRBJ2-5 | . | TRBV11-2 | TGTGCCAGCAGCTTAGATGGGGGACACCAAGAGACCCAGTACTTC | CASSLDGGHQETQYF
. | TRBJ1-6 | . | TRBV6-1 | TGTGCCAGCAGACAGAGCTCCTATAATTCACCCCTCCACTTT | CASRQSSYNSPLHF
. | TRBJ1-5 | . | TRBV2 | TGTGCCAGCAGTGTGGCCAGAAACGTAGGGCAGCCCCAGCATTTT | CASSVARNVGQPQHF
few | TRBJ1-1 | . | TRBV30 | TGTGCCTGGAGTGTACGGGGAGGCACTGAAGCTTTCTTT | CAWSVRGGTEAFF
. | TRBJ1-1 | . | TRBV10-3 | TGTGCCTCTCGGGCGGAGTTCACTGAAGCTTTCTTT | CASRAEFTEAFF
. | TRBJ2-7 | TRBD1 | TRBV27 | TGTGCCAGCAGTCCCGACAGGGTCTTTAGCTCCTACGAGCAGTACTTC | CASSPDRVFSSYEQYF
. | TRBJ1-2 | TRBD1 | TRBV6-5 | TGTGCCAGCAGTGAGGACAGGGCCCGCTATGGCTACACCTTC | CASSEDRARYGYTF